This paragraph covers one TCR beta chain sequence. Its ends do not fully match the called genes, so a read error is possible. Amplification of TCR beta CDR3 regions was performed using RNA transcripts as template. Using the HTBI primer set, a first-round RT-PCR was run on the TCR CDR3. TCRdb re-analysed the multiplex PCR reads in MiXCR, keeping a single row per CDR3 protein. This table has under 750,000 distinct CDR3 sequences, 15% to 20% appearing once. The data originate from a study of T cells in Graves' hyperthyroidism and ophthalmopathy. These patients, aged 18 to 65, had recently diagnosed hyperthyroidism lasting under 2 months. Pregnant or lactating patients were excluded, as were those with uncontrolled infection or other autoimmune disease. The blood sample dates from first hyperthyroidism diagnosis, preceding any ophthalmopathy symptoms. Cells are PBMCs isolated from roughly 10 ml of fresh blood.

The CDR3 contains 14 residues. Germline CDR1 is MNHEY and CDR2 is SVGEGT. The receptor was derived from a woman in her forties or fifties with Graves' hyperthyroidism that later progressed to Graves' ophthalmopathy. The specimen was blood. The chain couples TRBV6-2 or TRBV6-3 to TRBJ1-4, with TRBD1 matching over 7 bases. The CDR3 spells CASSLGQHNEELFF. CDR3 coding DNA: TGTGCCAGCAGCCTGGGACAGCACAATGAAGAACTGTTTTTT.